One sample yielded the 25 T cell receptor beta chains listed below, sequenced in a study of blood T cell repertoires in COVID-19. Assay used: immunoSEQ multiplex PCR; TCRdb lists only in-frame clones, some missing. The sample yields under 200,000 clones, roughly four fifths seen once. The sample consisted of peripheral blood. These TCRs come from a human donor with acute or convalescent COVID-19. The donor label of this sample is uncertain.

This rearrangement joins TRBV3-1 (or the pseudogene TRBV3-2) to TRBJ2-7; 7 nucleotides line up with TRBD1. Trimming removed 2 bases from V and 0 bases from J; junction bases left unmatched: 1. Germline-derived CDR1 and CDR2 are LGHDT and YNNKEL (reference sequence). CDR3 length equals 14 residues. The CDR3 here is CASSQWTGSYEQYF. The CDR3 DNA reads as TGTGCCAGCAGCCAATGGACAGGCTCCTACGAGCAGTACTTC.

The chain has TRBV2 and TRBJ1-4; TRBD1 is a possible D gene (5 bases). CDR3 length equals 14 residues. V was clipped by 4 bases and J by 4 bases, with 10 bases between them. The germline CDR1 and CDR2 sequences are SNHLY and FYNNEI. The CDR3 sequence: CASSVQGNNEKLFF. CDR3 coding DNA: TGTGCCAGCAGTGTTCAGGGTAATAATGAAAAACTGTTTTTT.

CDR3 in amino acids: CASSAPTTTGNYGYTF. The CDR3, as DNA: TGTGCCAGCAGTGCGCCCACTACTACAGGGAACTATGGCTACACCTTC. J is TRBJ1-2 and V is TRBV25-1; the D gene is possibly TRBD1 (6 bases). This CDR3 is built from 16 residues. The germline V and J ends were trimmed by 4 bases and 2 bases, with 17 bases remaining between them. From germline, CDR1 is MGHDK and CDR2 SYGVNS.

V gene TRBV6-5 combines with J gene TRBJ2-1; 8 bases are a match to TRBD1. The germline V gene has CDR1 MNHEY and CDR2 SVGAGI. This CDR3 is 15 amino acids long. Unmatched junction bases numbered 12, after V lost 6 bases and J lost 8 bases. The CDR3 region is CASRPTGGDRYEQFF. The CDR3 DNA reads TGTGCCAGCAGGCCCACAGGGGGAGATAGATATGAGCAGTTCTTC.

This clone came up once. CDR3 sequence: CASSVVSPTDTQYF. The CDR3 DNA sequence: TGTGCCAGCAGCGTAGTCTCTCCCACAGATACGCAGTATTTT. The chain joins TRBV9 to TRBJ2-3; no reliable D call. The CDR3 length is 14 residues. CDR1 is SGDLS and CDR2 is YYNGEE in the germline V gene. Trimming removed 0 bases from V and 2 bases from J, with 7 bases in between.

This clone showed up just a few times. J is TRBJ1-5 and V is TRBV30, with 7 bases identical to TRBD1. With V trimmed by 1 base and J by 0 bases, 12 bases remained unmatched. Germline V gene lookup returns CDR1 GTSNPN and CDR2 SVGIG (reference sequence). This CDR3 is built from 18 residues. CDR3 region: CAWSGGQWGRSSNQPQHF. The CDR3 nucleotides read TGTGCCTGGAGTGGGGGACAGTGGGGGAGATCTAGCAATCAGCCCCAGCATTTT.

This clone was recorded a few times. The chain recombines TRBV19 with TRBJ1-4; 9 nucleotides align to TRBD1. The CDR3 contains 15 residues. CDR1 and CDR2 from the germline V gene are LNHDA and SQIVND (reference sequence). V lost 5 bases, J lost 6 bases, and 7 bases stayed unmatched. The CDR3: CASSAGQGPDEKLFF. CDR3 nucleotide sequence: TGTGCCAGTAGTGCAGGACAGGGGCCTGATGAAAAACTGTTTTTT.

This chain uses TRBV19 with TRBJ2-1; unclear D gene. Trimming pared 3 bases from V and 5 bases from J, leaving 14 bases between. The CDR3 extends over 15 amino acids. Germline-derived CDR1 and CDR2 are LNHDA and SQIVND (reference sequence). The DNA for the CDR3 is TGTGCCAGTAGTATTTCCCCCTCCGGAGACAATGAGCAGTTCTTC. Residues: CASSISPSGDNEQFF.

The V gene is TRBV5-8, the J gene TRBJ2-3; no clear D. Germline assignment: CDR1 SGHTS and CDR2 YDEGEE. The CDR3 length is 15 residues. With 4 bases removed from V and 1 base from J, the gap between germline ends came to 13 bases. In DNA, the CDR3 is TGTGCCAGCAGCAGGCAGCCAGGCCGCACAGATACGCAGTATTTT. Translating it yields CASSRQPGRTDTQYF. The full variable domain, rest sourced from reference TRBV5-8 and TRBJ2-3, is EAGVTQSPTHLIKTRGQQATLRCSPISGHTSVYWYQQALGLGLQFLLWYDEGEERNRGNFPPRFSGRQFPNYSSELNVNALELEDSALYLCASSRQPGRTDTQYFGPGTRLTVL.

The J gene is TRBJ2-2, the V gene TRBV5-1, with TRBD1 matching over 8 bases. This CDR3 has 15 amino acids. J was trimmed by 1 base and V by 2 bases; bases with no gene match: 1. Germline CDR1 and CDR2: SGHRS and YFSETQ. The CDR3 nucleotides are TGCGCCAGCAGCTTTGGGACAGGGAACACCGGGGAGCTGTTTTTT. Encoded protein: CASSFGTGNTGELFF. The whole variable domain, remainder taken from reference TRBV5-1 and TRBJ2-2, is KAGVTQTPRYLIKTRGQQVTLSCSPISGHRSVSWYQQTPGQGLQFLFEYFSETQRNKGNFPGRFSGRQFSNSRSEMNVSTLELGDSALYLCASSFGTGNTGELFFGEGSRLTVL.

The chain carries TRBV9 and TRBJ2-1, with D tentatively TRBD1 (6 bases). The CDR3 is made up of 13 amino acids. Germline values: CDR1 SGDLS, CDR2 YYNGEE. Between the trimmed V and J ends, which lost 4 bases and 7 bases, there was a span of 12 bases. The CDR3 nucleotides read TGTGCCAGCAGCCCAGGGGTTTTAAATGAGCAGTTCTTC. It specifies CASSPGVLNEQFF.

This chain joins TRBV7-2 and TRBJ1-5, with D perhaps matching TRBD1 (5 bases). V lost 5 bases to trimming and J lost 4 bases, with 6 bases between them. There are 12 residues in the CDR3. The V gene's germline CDR1 is SGHTA and CDR2 FQGNSA. CDR3 in DNA: TGTGCCAGCAGCCACAGGAATCAGCCCCAGCATTTT. Translating gives CASSHRNQPQHF.

The chain combines TRBV28 with TRBJ1-5; TRBD1 might be the D (6 bases). V lost 2 bases and J lost 7, with 12 bases in between. The CDR3 length is 14 residues. Per germline, CDR1 MDHEN and CDR2 SYDVKM. The CDR3 spells CASSLAGARQPQHF. The DNA of the CDR3 is TGTGCCAGCAGTTTAGCAGGGGCTCGGCAGCCCCAGCATTTT.

This clone has only one observation. This sequence joins TRBV11-1 and TRBJ2-7; 8 positions match TRBD1. In germline, CDR1 is SGHAT, CDR2 FQDESV (reference sequence). Trimming removed 4 bases from V and 2 bases from J; junction bases left unmatched: 4. The CDR3 consists of 14 residues. CDR3 in DNA: TGTGCCAGCAGCTCCCGGACAGGGCCCTACGAGCAGTACTTC. Translated, it gives CASSSRTGPYEQYF.

The chain uses TRBV10-3 and TRBJ1-2; D gene uncertain. The V gene lost 6 bases and the J gene lost 4 bases, with 12 bases spanning the gap. CDR1 is ENHRY and CDR2 is SYGVKD in the germline V gene. The CDR3 loop spans 13 amino acids. CDR3 loop: CAIRGGQSYGYTF. CDR3 in DNA: TGTGCCATCAGGGGTGGGCAGTCCTATGGCTACACCTTC.

The chain uses TRBV6-6 and TRBJ1-1, with D tentatively TRBD1 (6 bases). Germline V gene data show CDR1 as MNHNY and CDR2 as SVGAGI (reference sequence). V lost 2 bases to trimming and J lost 6 bases, with 10 bases between them. The CDR3 is 13 residues long. The CDR3 DNA follows: TGTGCCAGCAGTTACGCTGAGGGGGCTGAAGCTTTCTTT. Encoded protein: CASSYAEGAEAFF.

The CDR3 DNA reads as TGTGCCTGGGGGTTGGGGCAATCGAATGAAAAACTGTTTTTT. Amino acids: CAWGLGQSNEKLFF. The V call is TRBV30, the J call TRBJ1-4; D may be TRBD1 (5 bases). Germline CDR1 reads GTSNPN; CDR2 reads SVGIG (reference sequence). The CDR3 spans 14 residues. Deletions cut 5 bases from V and 5 bases from J, with 15 bases between. The full variable domain, in which reference TRBV30 and TRBJ1-4 provide the parts outside the CDR3, is SQTIHQWPATLVQPVGSPLSLECTVEGTSNPNLYWYRQAAGRGLQLLFYSVGIGQISSEVPQNLSASRPQDRQFILSSKKLLLSDSGFYLCAWGLGQSNEKLFFGSGTQLSVL.

The chain links TRBV10-3 to TRBJ1-3; D ambiguous. The CDR3 consists of 12 residues. V gave up 6 bases and J gave up 8 bases, with 11 bases separating them. Germline V gene sequence: CDR1 ENHRY, CDR2 SYGVKD. The CDR3 region is CAIRSTGDTIYF. For the CDR3, the DNA is TGTGCCATCAGAAGTACGGGAGACACCATATATTTT.

This chain uses TRBV9 with TRBJ1-1; D is unresolved. Germline V gene data show CDR1 as SGDLS and CDR2 as YYNGEE. Trimming left V 0 bases short and J 10 bases short, with 10 bases between. The CDR3 has 12 amino acids. The CDR3 nucleotides are TGTGCCAGCAGCGTAGGGGAGGGCTCAGCTTTCTTT. It is translated as CASSVGEGSAFF.

This chain uses TRBV6-5 with TRBJ1-2; no definite D call. CDR3 length equals 15 residues. The germline CDR1 and CDR2 sequences are MNHEY and SVGAGI. The ends were cut back, 7 bases at V and 8 bases at J, with 23 bases in the middle. This CDR3 reads CASINLIGSHGGYTF. The CDR3 coding sequence is TGTGCCAGCATAAATTTAATAGGGAGCCATGGAGGCTACACCTTC.

V gene TRBV3-1 (or the pseudogene TRBV3-2) combines with J gene TRBJ2-5; 8 bases match TRBD2. Germline trimming cut 5 bases from V and 3 bases from J; bases unmatched to any gene: 11. The CDR3 length is 16 residues. CDR1 is LGHDT and CDR2 is YNNKEL in the germline V gene (reference sequence). In DNA form, the CDR3 reads TGTGCCAGCAGCGGGGCTAGCGGGTGGTGGAAAGAGACCCAGTACTTC. Translating gives CASSGASGWWKETQYF.

This clone was counted once. The chain is built from TRBV5-5 and TRBJ2-5, with D perhaps TRBD1 (5 bases). This CDR3 contains 18 residues. Trimming left V 7 bases short and J 3 bases short, with 28 bases between. Germline assignment: CDR1 SGHKS and CDR2 YYEKEE (reference sequence). The CDR3 protein is CASLPRAPLQGNEETQYF. Written as DNA, the CDR3 is TGTGCCAGCCTACCCCGGGCTCCTCTCCAGGGAAATGAAGAGACCCAGTACTTC.

CDR3: CASSATGRETQYF. The CDR3 DNA follows: TGCGCCAGCAGTGCGACAGGGCGAGAGACCCAGTACTTC. V and J are TRBV10-1 and TRBJ2-5; 7 bases agree with TRBD1. The CDR3 length is 13 residues. Looked up from germline, CDR1 is WNHNN and CDR2 is SYGVQD (reference sequence). With V trimmed by 4 bases and J by 4 bases, 3 bases remained unmatched.

The chain combines TRBV5-1 with TRBJ1-2; D gene uncertain. V was clipped by 2 bases and J by 3 bases, with 14 bases between them. From germline, CDR1 is SGHRS and CDR2 YFSETQ. The CDR3 spans 15 residues. Here the CDR3 reads CASSFSPASDYGYTF. The CDR3 DNA reads TGCGCCAGCAGCTTTTCGCCAGCGTCCGACTATGGCTACACCTTC.

In its sample, this clone was seen once. V usage is TRBV11-1 and J usage is TRBJ2-1; TRBD2 matches at 9 bases. Germline V lookup: CDR1 SGHAT, CDR2 FQDESV (reference sequence). The CDR3 loop spans 16 amino acids. The junction had 9 bases not matched to a gene; V was cut back by 0 bases and J by 9 bases. The CDR3 sequence: CASSLAASGIFSEQFF. CDR3 sequence (DNA): TGTGCCAGCAGCTTAGCGGCTAGCGGGATATTTAGTGAGCAGTTCTTC. Variable domain in full (rest from reference TRBV11-1 and TRBJ2-1): EAEVAQSPRYKITEKSQAVAFWCDPISGHATLYWYRQILGQGPELLVQFQDESVVDDSQLPKDRFSAERLKGVDSTLKIQPAELGDSAMYLCASSLAASGIFSEQFFGPGTRLTVL.